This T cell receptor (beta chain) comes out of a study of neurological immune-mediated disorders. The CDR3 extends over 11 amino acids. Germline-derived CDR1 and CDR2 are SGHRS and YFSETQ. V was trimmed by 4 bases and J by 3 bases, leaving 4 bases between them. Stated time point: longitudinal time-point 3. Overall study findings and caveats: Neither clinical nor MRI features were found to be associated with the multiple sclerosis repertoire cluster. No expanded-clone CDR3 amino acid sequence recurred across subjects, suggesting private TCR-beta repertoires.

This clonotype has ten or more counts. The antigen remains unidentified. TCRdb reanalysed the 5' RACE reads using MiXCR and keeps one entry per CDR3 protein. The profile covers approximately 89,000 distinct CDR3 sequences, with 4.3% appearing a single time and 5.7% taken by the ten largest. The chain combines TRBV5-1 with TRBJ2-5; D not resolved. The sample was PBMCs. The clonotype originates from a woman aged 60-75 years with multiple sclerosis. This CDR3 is CASSAEETQYF. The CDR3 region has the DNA TGCGCCAGCAGCGCGGAAGAGACCCAGTACTTC. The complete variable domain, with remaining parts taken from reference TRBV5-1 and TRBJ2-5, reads KAGVTQTPRYLIKTRGQQVTLSCSPISGHRSVSWYQQTPGQGLQFLFEYFSETQRNKGNFPGRFSGRQFSNSRSEMNVSTLELGDSALYLCASSAEETQYFGPGTRLLVL.